This T cell receptor (beta chain) emerged from a study of regulatory T cells in long-lasting Graves disease. Whole-study findings and limits: TRBV28, TRBJ1-2 and TRBJ2-5 emerged as the favored segments in persistent disease.

Libraries of TCR beta came from iRepertoire HTBI primers plus Arm-PCR of CDR3 regions. TCRdb redid the calling of the multiplex PCR reads with MiXCR, one entry per CDR3 protein. The table lists 430,000 or so distinct CDR3 sequences, roughly 23% of them singletons. This sample's time point: persistent/refractory GD, antithyroid drugs over 5 years with positive TRAb. Making the TCR library involved RNA that had been extracted from PBMCs. Comment on this clonotype: Its antigen is not identified. This may stem from a read error, because a much larger clone lies one nucleotide away.

CDR3 length equals 14 residues. Looked up from germline, CDR1 is SGHRS and CDR2 is YFSETQ. The sequence was obtained from a female donor with Graves disease. V gene TRBV5-1 combines with J gene TRBJ1-1; D is perhaps TRBD1 (5 bases). Sequenced material: peripheral blood mononuclear cells (PBMCs), taken when the disease was refractory, from a patient treated with antithyroid drugs. CDR3 protein: CVSSWGRERTEAFF. The DNA for the CDR3 is TGCGTCAGCAGCTGGGGCCGGGAACGGACTGAAGCTTTCTTT.